This section outlines one T cell receptor beta chain sequence together with its context. These data originate in a study of OX40 agonist ivuxolimab in advanced cancers. Study as a whole: Patients received the agonistic anti-OX40 (CD134) antibody ivuxolimab. Anti-PD-1, anti-PD-L1 or anti-CTLA-4 therapy given earlier was allowed, and approximately 40% had some. Partial responses, seen in three patients, involved one hepatocellular carcinoma and two cutaneous melanomas.

The data were produced by immunoSEQ multiplex PCR, yet TCRdb's version contains in-frame clones alone and is incomplete. The sample contains tens of thousands of clones, roughly nine tenths of which appear only once. The CDR3 extends over 13 amino acids. Germline V gene sequence: CDR1 SGHTA, CDR2 FQGNSA. V gave up 4 bases and J gave up 1 base, with 7 bases separating them. Patients had blood sampled at baseline and again on cycle 4 day 1 and cycle 7 day 1. The sample here was CD4+ or CD8+ T cells sorted from blood, taken in a trial of the OX40 agonist ivuxolimab. This chain links TRBV7-2 with TRBJ1-2; D is perhaps TRBD1 (5 bases). The clonotype comes from an adult with an advanced solid tumor such as melanoma, head and neck, liver or kidney cancer. The CDR3: CASSWTLNYGYTF. The CDR3 DNA reads as TGTGCCAGCAGCTGGACACTTAACTATGGCTACACCTTC.